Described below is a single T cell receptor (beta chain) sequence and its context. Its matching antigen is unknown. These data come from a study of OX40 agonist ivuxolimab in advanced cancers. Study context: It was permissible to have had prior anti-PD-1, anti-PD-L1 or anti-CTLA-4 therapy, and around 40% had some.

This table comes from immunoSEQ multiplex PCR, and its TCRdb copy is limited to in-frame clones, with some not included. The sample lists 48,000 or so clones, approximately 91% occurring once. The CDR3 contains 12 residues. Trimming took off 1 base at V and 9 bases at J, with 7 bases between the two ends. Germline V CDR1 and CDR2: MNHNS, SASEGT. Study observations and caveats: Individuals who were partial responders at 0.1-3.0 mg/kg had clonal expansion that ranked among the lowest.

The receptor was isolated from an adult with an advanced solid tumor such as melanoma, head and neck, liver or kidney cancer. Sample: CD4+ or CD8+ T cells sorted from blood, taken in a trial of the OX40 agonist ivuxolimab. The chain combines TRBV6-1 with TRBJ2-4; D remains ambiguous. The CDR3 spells CASSEDGVIQYF. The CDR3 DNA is TGTGCCAGCAGTGAAGATGGCGTCATTCAGTACTTC.